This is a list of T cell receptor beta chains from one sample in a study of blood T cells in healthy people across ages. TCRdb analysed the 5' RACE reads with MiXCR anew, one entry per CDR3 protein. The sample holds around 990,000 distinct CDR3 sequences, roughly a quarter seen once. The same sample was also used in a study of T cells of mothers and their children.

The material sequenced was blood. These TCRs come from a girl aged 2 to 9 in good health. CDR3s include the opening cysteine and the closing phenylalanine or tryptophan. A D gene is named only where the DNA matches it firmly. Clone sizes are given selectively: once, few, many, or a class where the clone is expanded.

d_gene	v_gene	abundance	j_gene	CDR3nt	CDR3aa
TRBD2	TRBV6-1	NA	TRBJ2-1	TGTGCCAGCAGTATTCGGACTAGCGGTAACAATGAGCAGTTCTTC	CASSIRTSGNNEQFF
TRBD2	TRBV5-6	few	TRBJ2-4	TGTGCCAGCAGCAGAGGACAACGGGGGGGGTTGGCCAAAAACATTCAGTACTTC	CASSRGQRGGLAKNIQYF
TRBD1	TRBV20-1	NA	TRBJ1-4	TGCAGTGCTCGGACAGGGGAGGATGAAAAACTGTTTTTT	CSARTGEDEKLFF
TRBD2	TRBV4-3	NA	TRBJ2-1	TGCGCCAGCAGCCAAGATCCCTCCCCGCGGGGGGGCTCCTACAATGAGCAGTTCTTC	CASSQDPSPRGGSYNEQFF
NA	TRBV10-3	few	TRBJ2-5	TGTGCCATCAGGCCAGCGGAGTACCAAGAGACCCAGTACTTC	CAIRPAEYQETQYF
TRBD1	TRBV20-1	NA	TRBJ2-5	TGCAGTGCTACTAGAAGACAGGGACAAGAGACCCAGTACTTC	CSATRRQGQETQYF
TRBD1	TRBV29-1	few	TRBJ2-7	TGCAGCGTTGAGGGGACAGGGGGCGAGCAGTACTTC	CSVEGTGGEQYF
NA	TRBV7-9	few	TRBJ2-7	TGTGCCAGCAGCTCCGACCGGGATGGCGAGCAGTACTTC	CASSSDRDGEQYF
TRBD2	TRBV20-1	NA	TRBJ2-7	TGCAGTGCTAGACGCAGCGGGGATGTGTACGAGCAGTACTTC	CSARRSGDVYEQYF
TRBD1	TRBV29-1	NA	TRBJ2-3	TGCAGCGGCGGACAGGAGACAGATACGCAGTATTTT	CSGGQETDTQYF
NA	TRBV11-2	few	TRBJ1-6	TGTGCCAGCAGCGAATCTAGCGATTATAATTCACCCCTCCACTTT	CASSESSDYNSPLHF
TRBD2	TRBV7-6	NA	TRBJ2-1	TGTGCCAGCAGCCCCCATTCTAGCGGGGAATACAATGAGCAGTTCTTC	CASSPHSSGEYNEQFF
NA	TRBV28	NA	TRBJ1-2	TGTGCCAGCAGTCAATCGCCGGGCGGGGAGTATGGCTACACCTTC	CASSQSPGGEYGYTF
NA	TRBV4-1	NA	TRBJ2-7	TGCGCCAGCAGCCAAGTAACCGGCCCCTCCTACGAGCAGTACTTC	CASSQVTGPSYEQYF
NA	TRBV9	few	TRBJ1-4	TGTGCCAGCAGCGTAGTTCCGAATGAAAAACTGTTTTTT	CASSVVPNEKLFF
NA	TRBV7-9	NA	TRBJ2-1	TGTGCCAGCAGCTTATATTTGGCTAGCCCATCGAGCTCCTACAATGAGCAGTTCTTC	CASSLYLASPSSSYNEQFF
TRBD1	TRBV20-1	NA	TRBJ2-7	TGCAGTGCTAGACTACAGGGGGCGTCCGAGCAGTACTTC	CSARLQGASEQYF
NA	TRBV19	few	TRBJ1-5	TGTGCCAGTAGTCCTTGGCCTGCGGCCAGCAATCAGCCCCAGCATTTT	CASSPWPAASNQPQHF
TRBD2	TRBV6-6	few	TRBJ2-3	TGTGCCAGCAGAACTAGCGGAGCAAGTCCTAGCACAGATACGCAGTATTTT	CASRTSGASPSTDTQYF
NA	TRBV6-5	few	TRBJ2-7	TGTGCCAGCAGTTACTCGAGTGATTACTACGAGCAGTACTTC	CASSYSSDYYEQYF
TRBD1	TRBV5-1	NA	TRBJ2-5	TGCGCCAGCGCCTTTATGGGACAGCAAGAGACCCAGTACTTC	CASAFMGQQETQYF
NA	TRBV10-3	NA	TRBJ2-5	TGTGCCATCAGTGAGTCGGGGATAGCCCAGAGGACCCAGTACTTC	CAISESGIAQRTQYF
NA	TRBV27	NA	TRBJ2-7	TGTGCCAGCAGTTATAGTAGCGACAGCTACGAGCAGTACTTC	CASSYSSDSYEQYF
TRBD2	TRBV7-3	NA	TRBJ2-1	TGTGCCAGCAGCTCCAGAGCGGGAGGGCCCAGGGGGCAGTTCTTC	CASSSRAGGPRGQFF
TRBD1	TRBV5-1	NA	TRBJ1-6	TGCGCCAGCAGCGAAGGAAGGGGGCGAGGAAATTCACCCCTCCACTTT	CASSEGRGRGNSPLHF
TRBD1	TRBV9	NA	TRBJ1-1	TGTGCCAGCAGCTCAGGGGGAGGGGGCTACTATAACACTGAAGCTTTCTTT	CASSSGGGGYYNTEAFF
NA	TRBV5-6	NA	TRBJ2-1	TGTGCCAGCAGCCCGGTTCTTTACCGGGAGAGGAATGAGCAGTTCTTC	CASSPVLYRERNEQFF
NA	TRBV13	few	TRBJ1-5	TGTGCCAGCAGCTTCACAAAAGGAGGATATAGCAATCAGCCCCAGCATTTT	CASSFTKGGYSNQPQHF
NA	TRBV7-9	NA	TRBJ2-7	TGTGCCAGCAGCTCGGAGGGGCCCACACGGTACGAGCAGTACTTC	CASSSEGPTRYEQYF
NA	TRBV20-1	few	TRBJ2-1	TGCAGTGCTAGAGAGGGTAACACCTACAATGAGCAGTTCTTC	CSAREGNTYNEQFF
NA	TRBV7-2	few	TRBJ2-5	TGTGCCAGCAGCTTGGAGGGGTGGGAAGGGACCCAGTACTTC	CASSLEGWEGTQYF
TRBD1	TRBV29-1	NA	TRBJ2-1	TGCAGCGTTGCCTCGGACAGGGTAATAGGTGAGCAGTTCTTC	CSVASDRVIGEQFF
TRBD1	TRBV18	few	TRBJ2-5	TGTGCCAGCTCACCGGCTAGCAGGGGGCAGGAGACCCAGTACTTC	CASSPASRGQETQYF
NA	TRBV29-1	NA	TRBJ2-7	TGCAGCGTTATTTCGGGACTCTCCTACGAGCAGTACTTC	CSVISGLSYEQYF
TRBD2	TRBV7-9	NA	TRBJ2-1	TGTGCCAGCAGCCCACCGGGACTAGCGGGAATCGGCGGAGGGGGTGAGCAGTTCTTC	CASSPPGLAGIGGGGEQFF
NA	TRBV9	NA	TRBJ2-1	TGTGCCAGCAGCCTTCATTCGGGTGAGCAGTTCTTC	CASSLHSGEQFF
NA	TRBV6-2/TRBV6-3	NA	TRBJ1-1	TGTGCCAGCAGTTACCCACCGAGGGACACTGAAGCTTTCTTT	CASSYPPRDTEAFF
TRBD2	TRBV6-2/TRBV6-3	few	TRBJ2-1	TGTGCCAGCAGTTGGGGACTAGCGGGACAGCAGTTCTTC	CASSWGLAGQQFF
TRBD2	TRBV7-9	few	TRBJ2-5	TGTGCCAGCGGCGGGAGGGAAGAGACCCAGTACTTC	CASGGREETQYF
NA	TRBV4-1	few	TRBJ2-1	TGCGCCAGCAGCCTCGGATTGGAGGGCTCCTACAATGAGCAGTTCTTC	CASSLGLEGSYNEQFF
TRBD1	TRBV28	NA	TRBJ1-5	TGTGCCAGCAGTTACAGGGGGGCCAGATATAGCAATCAGCCCCAGCATTTT	CASSYRGARYSNQPQHF